The rows below give T cell receptor beta chains drawn from one sample of a study of regulatory T cells in long-lasting Graves disease. Using its own MiXCR run on the multiplex PCR reads, TCRdb lists one record per CDR3 protein. Among approximately 310,000 distinct CDR3 sequences listed, more than 15% were seen once. Specimen: peripheral blood mononuclear cells (PBMCs), collected at new diagnosis, from a patient treated with antithyroid drugs. These receptors originate from a female donor with Graves disease. Both conserved end residues are part of each CDR3. A D gene is named only where the DNA matches it firmly. Clone size appears in some rows only: once, few, many, or a class for an expanded clone.

len: 15
v_gene: TRBV10-2
abundance: few
j_gene: TRBJ2-3
d_gene: -
CDR3nt: TGCGCCAGCACCGGGACTTCTCTCCAAGCAGATACGCAGTATTTT
CDR3aa: CASTGTSLQADTQYF

len: 19
v_gene: TRBV19
abundance: few
j_gene: TRBJ2-7
d_gene: TRBD2
CDR3nt: TGTGCCAGTAGTATATTCCCCCTAACTAGCGGAGATAGATTCTACGAGCAGTACTTC
CDR3aa: CASSIFPLTSGDRFYEQYF

len: 15
v_gene: TRBV6-2/TRBV6-3
abundance: many
j_gene: TRBJ1-6
d_gene: TRBD1
CDR3nt: TGTGCCAGCAGTTCCCGGGACAGACAGAATTCACCCCTCCACTTT
CDR3aa: CASSSRDRQNSPLHF

len: 14
v_gene: TRBV19
abundance: many
j_gene: TRBJ2-5
d_gene: -
CDR3nt: TGTGCCAGTAGTATAGGGCAGGGACAAGAGACCCAGTACTTC
CDR3aa: CASSIGQGQETQYF

len: 16
v_gene: TRBV29-1
abundance: many
j_gene: TRBJ2-7
d_gene: -
CDR3nt: TGCAGCGTTGAAGCGGGGGCCTGGGCAGAGACGTACCAGCAGTACTTC
CDR3aa: CSVEAGAWAETYQQYF

len: 10
v_gene: TRBV12-3/TRBV12-4
abundance: many
j_gene: TRBJ1-2
d_gene: TRBD1
CDR3nt: TGTGCCAGCAGTTGGGACAGATTGGCTTTC
CDR3aa: CASSWDRLAF

len: 17
v_gene: TRBV13
abundance: few
j_gene: TRBJ2-1
d_gene: -
CDR3nt: TGTGCCAGCAGCTTAGGGGACCCTGGGAGCTCCTACAATGAGCAGTTCTTC
CDR3aa: CASSLGDPGSSYNEQFF

len: 16
v_gene: TRBV25-1
abundance: -
j_gene: TRBJ1-5
d_gene: -
CDR3nt: TGTGCCAGCAGTGAACAGACACCCTATAGCAATCAGCCCCAGCGTTTT
CDR3aa: CASSEQTPYSNQPQRF

len: 15
v_gene: TRBV6-2/TRBV6-3
abundance: many
j_gene: TRBJ2-1
d_gene: -
CDR3nt: TGTGCCAGCAGACAGGGACCTGGGACCTACAATGAGCAGTTCTTC
CDR3aa: CASRQGPGTYNEQFF

len: 16
v_gene: TRBV9
abundance: many
j_gene: TRBJ2-1
d_gene: TRBD2
CDR3nt: TGTGCCAGCAGCGTAGGAGGACTAGCGGCTTCCAATGAGCAGTTCTTC
CDR3aa: CASSVGGLAASNEQFF

len: 15
v_gene: TRBV20-1
abundance: many
j_gene: TRBJ1-1
d_gene: -
CDR3nt: TGCAGTGCCACCGACTGGGGCGGAGGGAGCACTGAAGCTTTCTTT
CDR3aa: CSATDWGGGSTEAFF

len: 14
v_gene: TRBV3-1
abundance: few
j_gene: TRBJ2-3
d_gene: -
CDR3nt: TGTGCCAGCAGCTTCCGGGGAGGGGGCCCTACGCAGTATTTT
CDR3aa: CASSFRGGGPTQYF

len: 19
v_gene: TRBV12-3/TRBV12-4
abundance: many
j_gene: TRBJ1-5
d_gene: -
CDR3nt: TGTGCCAGCATACGAGGACCGCTACAGGGCCCATCTAGCAATCAGCCCCAGCATTTT
CDR3aa: CASIRGPLQGPSSNQPQHF

len: 14
v_gene: TRBV5-6
abundance: few
j_gene: TRBJ1-2
d_gene: -
CDR3nt: TGTGCCAGCAGCTTGTTTGAAGGGAATTTCGGCTACACCTTC
CDR3aa: CASSLFEGNFGYTF

len: 18
v_gene: TRBV5-6
abundance: few
j_gene: TRBJ2-5
d_gene: TRBD2
CDR3nt: TGTGCCAGCAGCTATCCTTTCTCACTAGCGGAGAGTGGAGAGACCCAGTACTTC
CDR3aa: CASSYPFSLAESGETQYF

len: 15
v_gene: TRBV6-1
abundance: many
j_gene: TRBJ2-3
d_gene: -
CDR3nt: TGTGCCAGCAGTGTGGGTCGTTCCCGCCCAGATACGCAGTATTTT
CDR3aa: CASSVGRSRPDTQYF

len: 14
v_gene: TRBV2
abundance: -
j_gene: TRBJ1-4
d_gene: -
CDR3nt: TGTGTCAGCCGCAGCACCGGGACAAATGAAAAACTGTTTTTT
CDR3aa: CVSRSTGTNEKLFF

len: 16
v_gene: TRBV2
abundance: -
j_gene: TRBJ2-2
d_gene: TRBD2
CDR3nt: TGTGCCAGCATCCCTCTAGCGAGCGGGAGTATCGGGGAGCTGTTTTTT
CDR3aa: CASIPLASGSIGELFF

len: 12
v_gene: TRBV29-1
abundance: -
j_gene: TRBJ1-5
d_gene: -
CDR3nt: TGCAGCGTAGGGGGGAGCAATCAGCCCCAGCATTTT
CDR3aa: CSVGGSNQPQHF

len: 11
v_gene: TRBV18
abundance: many
j_gene: TRBJ2-1
d_gene: -
CDR3nt: TGTGCCAGCTCTCCTATAGGTGAGCAGTTCTTC
CDR3aa: CASSPIGEQFF

len: 13
v_gene: TRBV24-1
abundance: many
j_gene: TRBJ1-1
d_gene: -
CDR3nt: TGTGCCACCAGTGCGCCTAACCTGAGGGGAGCTTTCTTT
CDR3aa: CATSAPNLRGAFF

len: 14
v_gene: TRBV9
abundance: few
j_gene: TRBJ2-7
d_gene: -
CDR3nt: TGTGCCAGCAGCGTAGGGGTCGGGCCGTACGAGCAGTACTTC
CDR3aa: CASSVGVGPYEQYF

len: 13
v_gene: TRBV19
abundance: many
j_gene: TRBJ1-1
d_gene: -
CDR3nt: TGTGCCAGTATTTTCCCCGGCGCGGGTGAAGCTTTCTTT
CDR3aa: CASIFPGAGEAFF

len: 19
v_gene: TRBV5-1
abundance: few
j_gene: TRBJ2-7
d_gene: TRBD2
CDR3nt: TGCGCCAGCAGCTTGGCCTTACGTATTCAGCTAGCGGGAGAGTACGAGCAGTACTTC
CDR3aa: CASSLALRIQLAGEYEQYF

len: 15
v_gene: TRBV2
abundance: -
j_gene: TRBJ2-3
d_gene: TRBD2
CDR3nt: TGTGCCAGCAGTCAACTAGCGGGAGTGCCAGATACGCAGTATTTT
CDR3aa: CASSQLAGVPDTQYF

len: 16
v_gene: TRBV7-9
abundance: -
j_gene: TRBJ2-6
d_gene: -
CDR3nt: TGTGCCAGCAGCTTAGAATTAGCGGCTGGGGCCAACGTCCTGACTTTC
CDR3aa: CASSLELAAGANVLTF

len: 12
v_gene: TRBV19
abundance: -
j_gene: TRBJ2-7
d_gene: -
CDR3nt: TGTGCCAGTAGTATGACTCGCTACGAGCAGTACTTC
CDR3aa: CASSMTRYEQYF

len: 15
v_gene: TRBV19
abundance: many
j_gene: TRBJ1-1
d_gene: -
CDR3nt: TGTGCCAGTAGTATGTTTAACGGACGGGACACTGAAGCTTTCTTT
CDR3aa: CASSMFNGRDTEAFF

len: 14
v_gene: TRBV6-1
abundance: many
j_gene: TRBJ2-3
d_gene: TRBD2
CDR3nt: TGTGCCAGCAGCGAGCGGGAGGGCCATGATACGCAGTATTTT
CDR3aa: CASSEREGHDTQYF

len: 17
v_gene: TRBV28
abundance: many
j_gene: TRBJ2-5
d_gene: TRBD1
CDR3nt: TGTGCCAGCAGTTTGTATGGGACAGGGAGAGTTGGAGAGACCCAGTACTTC
CDR3aa: CASSLYGTGRVGETQYF

len: 15
v_gene: TRBV27
abundance: many
j_gene: TRBJ2-1
d_gene: TRBD2
CDR3nt: TGTGCCAGCAGTCGCACTAGCGGGAGGGCCGATGAGCAGTTCTTC
CDR3aa: CASSRTSGRADEQFF

len: 12
v_gene: TRBV5-6
abundance: -
j_gene: TRBJ1-1
d_gene: -
CDR3nt: TGTGCCAGCAGCTTAGGGTTGTATGAAGCTTTCTTT
CDR3aa: CASSLGLYEAFF

len: 14
v_gene: TRBV7-3
abundance: many
j_gene: TRBJ2-2
d_gene: -
CDR3nt: TGTGCCAGCAGCTTACGAAAGTGCACCGGGGAGCTGTTTTTT
CDR3aa: CASSLRKCTGELFF

len: 15
v_gene: TRBV5-1
abundance: -
j_gene: TRBJ1-2
d_gene: -
CDR3nt: TGCGCCAGCAGCTTGGATTTCGGCAGCTACTATGGCTACACCTTC
CDR3aa: CASSLDFGSYYGYTF

len: 15
v_gene: TRBV5-6
abundance: many
j_gene: TRBJ2-1
d_gene: -
CDR3nt: TGTGCCAGCAGCGGGGGACTTCGCTCCTACAATGAGCAGTTCTTC
CDR3aa: CASSGGLRSYNEQFF

len: 15
v_gene: TRBV28
abundance: many
j_gene: TRBJ2-5
d_gene: TRBD1
CDR3nt: TGTGCCAGCAGTTTCAACAGGGGGAAGGGGGAGACCCAGTACTTC
CDR3aa: CASSFNRGKGETQYF

len: 16
v_gene: TRBV11-2
abundance: many
j_gene: TRBJ2-2
d_gene: TRBD1
CDR3nt: TGTGCCAGCAGCCGACTGGGACAGGGTTTTTCCGGGGAGCTGTTTTTT
CDR3aa: CASSRLGQGFSGELFF